A selection of T cell receptor beta chains follows, all from one sample in a study of vaccination effects on CD4 cells after COVID-19. Repertoires were generated with immunoSEQ multiplex PCR, while TCRdb's copy carries only in-frame clones and drops some. The sample consists of tens of thousands of clones, around 81% of them appearing once. The antigens for these receptors are not known. The specimen was CD4+ T cells from PBMCs cultured with HCoV-229E spike peptides, collected before COVID-19 vaccination. The receptors here all came from a human donor who received a COVID-19 vaccine. CDR3s include the opening cysteine and the closing phenylalanine or tryptophan. A D gene is named only where the DNA matches it firmly. Not all rows give a size; the values are once, few, many and, for expanded clones, a class.

d_gene | j_gene | abundance | v_gene | CDR3aa | CDR3nt
NA | TRBJ1-2 | NA | TRBV28 | CASSVGGLGAGGRSGYGYTF | TGTGCCAGCAGTGTCGGGGGTTTGGGGGCGGGTGGAAGAAGCGGCTATGGCTACACCTTC
TRBD1 | TRBJ2-3 | few | TRBV4-1 | CASSQPRTGGSADTQYF | TGCGCCAGCAGCCAACCTCGGACAGGGGGCTCAGCAGATACGCAGTATTTT
NA | TRBJ2-3 | NA | TRBV4-1 | CASSPARDTQYF | TGCGCCAGCAGCCCGGCAAGGGATACGCAGTATTTT
NA | TRBJ2-3 | NA | TRBV5-8 | CASSLQGRDTQYF | TGTGCCAGCAGCTTGCAGGGGAGGGATACGCAGTATTTT
NA | TRBJ2-5 | NA | TRBV18 | CASSHSRPSSGEETQYF | TGTGCCAGCTCCCACAGTCGTCCGTCGAGCGGAGAAGAGACCCAGTACTTC
NA | TRBJ2-6 | NA | TRBV24-1 | CATSAVGGSGANVLTF | TGTGCCACCAGTGCCGTAGGGGGGTCTGGGGCCAACGTCCTGACTTTC
NA | TRBJ2-1 | NA | TRBV29-1 | CSGSYNEQFF | TGCAGCGGCTCCTACAATGAGCAGTTCTTC
NA | TRBJ1-1 | once | TRBV18 | CASSERTNTEAFF | TGTGCCAGCTCGGAGAGGACGAACACTGAAGCTTTCTTT
NA | TRBJ2-4 | NA | TRBV7-2 | CASMAQNIQYF | TGTGCCAGCATGGCCCAAAACATTCAGTACTTC
NA | TRBJ1-5 | NA | TRBV7-2 | CASSLEYQPQHF | TGTGCCAGCAGCTTAGAGTATCAGCCCCAGCATTTT
NA | TRBJ1-6 | few | TRBV12-3/TRBV12-4 | CASSWSYSPLHF | TGTGCCAGCAGTTGGTCCTATTCACCCCTCCACTTT
NA | TRBJ1-4 | NA | TRBV19 | CASSALSGTRGPNEKLFF | TGTGCCAGTAGTGCGTTATCCGGGACAAGGGGCCCTAATGAAAAACTGTTTTTT
TRBD2 | TRBJ2-3 | NA | TRBV9 | CASSSGLVDTDTQYF | TGTGCCAGCTCTTCGGGACTAGTCGACACAGATACGCAGTATTTT
TRBD1 | TRBJ1-1 | NA | TRBV30 | CAWNRGFEAFF | TGTGCCTGGAACAGGGGTTTTGAAGCTTTCTTT
NA | TRBJ1-2 | NA | TRBV15 | CATSRGGDVFGYTF | TGTGCCACCAGCAGAGGAGGGGATGTCTTTGGCTACACCTTC
NA | TRBJ2-5 | NA | TRBV12-2 | CASRLAITSGEPGLAGVETQYF | TGTGCAAGTCGCCTAGCCATAACTTCGGGGGAACCGGGACTAGCGGGGGTAGAGACCCAGTACTTC
NA | TRBJ2-5 | NA | TRBV9 | CASSVAPDKTQYF | TGTGCCAGCAGCGTAGCCCCGGACAAGACCCAGTACTTC
NA | TRBJ2-3 | NA | TRBV3-1/TRBV3-2 | CASSQVLEPAGADTQYF | TGTGCCAGCAGCCAAGTTTTGGAACCAGCTGGGGCAGATACGCAGTATTTT
NA | TRBJ2-2 | NA | TRBV28 | CASRHLTGELFF | TGTGCCAGCCGCCACCTCACCGGGGAGCTGTTTTTT
NA | TRBJ1-2 | NA | TRBV5-4 | CASSIRGLNYGYTF | TGTGCCAGCAGCATCCGGGGCCTAAACTATGGCTACACCTTC
NA | TRBJ1-2 | few | TRBV19 | CASSHTGTQEDYGYTF | TGTGCCAGTAGTCATACAGGGACGCAGGAGGACTATGGCTACACCTTC
TRBD1 | TRBJ1-5 | few | TRBV2 | CASSDRGIMPQHF | TGTGCCAGCAGCGACAGGGGTATAATGCCCCAGCATTTT
NA | TRBJ2-1 | NA | TRBV11-3 | CASSLGGGYNEQFF | TGTGCCAGCAGCTTAGGGGGCGGCTACAATGAGCAGTTCTTC
NA | TRBJ1-5 | NA | TRBV7-2 | CASSLAPQGTIQPQHF | TGTGCCAGCAGCTTAGCCCCCCAGGGGACCATTCAGCCCCAGCATTTT
TRBD1 | TRBJ2-2 | NA | TRBV5-1 | CASSPITGDTGELFF | TGCGCCAGCAGCCCTATTACAGGGGACACCGGGGAGCTGTTTTTT
NA | TRBJ2-3 | NA | TRBV7-3 | CASSFSSTATDTQYF | TGTGCCAGCAGCTTCTCATCCACCGCCACAGATACGCAGTATTTT
TRBD1 | TRBJ1-4 | NA | TRBV7-2 | CASSFTGQGVWEKLFF | TGTGCCAGCAGCTTCACGGGACAGGGCGTTTGGGAAAAACTGTTTTTT
NA | TRBJ1-1 | NA | TRBV9 | CASSVVPIQGKTEAFF | TGTGCCAGCAGCGTAGTCCCAATACAGGGTAAGACTGAAGCTTTCTTT
NA | TRBJ2-2 | NA | TRBV9 | CASSVEIADTGELFF | TGTGCCAGCAGCGTAGAGATCGCAGACACCGGGGAGCTGTTTTTT
NA | TRBJ1-2 | NA | TRBV5-1 | CASSLTTGKTNYGYTF | TGCGCCAGCAGCCTCACAACAGGGAAGACTAACTATGGCTACACCTTC
TRBD2 | TRBJ2-1 | NA | TRBV15 | CATSRKVIGWRGGLNEQFF | TGTGCCACCAGCAGAAAAGTTATTGGGTGGCGGGGGGGCTTGAATGAGCAGTTCTTC
NA | TRBJ1-1 | NA | TRBV27 | CASSQTDSGTEAFF | TGTGCCAGCAGCCAGACCGACAGTGGCACTGAAGCTTTCTTT
NA | TRBJ1-3 | NA | TRBV30 | CAWSSGPRSAYF | TGTGCCTGGAGTTCTGGCCCCCGTTCAGCATATTTT
TRBD2 | TRBJ2-3 | NA | TRBV5-1 | CASSLNSGGATDTQYF | TGCGCCAGCAGCTTGAACAGCGGGGGGGCCACAGATACGCAGTATTTT
NA | TRBJ1-2 | NA | TRBV10-2 | CASSEGTLVYGYTF | TGCGCCAGCAGTGAGGGGACGCTAGTCTATGGCTACACCTTC
TRBD2 | TRBJ2-4 | NA | TRBV6-1 | CASSETLAGDLKNIQYF | TGTGCCAGCAGTGAAACCCTAGCGGGGGACCTCAAAAACATTCAGTACTTC
TRBD1 | TRBJ1-2 | NA | TRBV7-2 | CASSLASQGVGYTF | TGTGCCAGCAGCTTAGCGTCCCAGGGGGTCGGCTACACCTTC
NA | TRBJ2-3 | once | TRBV4-3 | CASSQPGLTDTQYF | TGCGCCAGCAGCCAACCGGGACTCACGGATACGCAGTATTTT
NA | TRBJ1-1 | few | TRBV7-2 | CATKRSTNTEAFF | TGTGCCACCAAACGGTCGACGAACACTGAAGCTTTCTTT
TRBD2 | TRBJ2-2 | NA | TRBV6-2/TRBV6-3 | CASSYLGLAVNTGELFF | TGTGCCAGCAGTTATCTAGGACTAGCGGTGAACACCGGGGAGCTGTTTTTT
NA | TRBJ2-3 | NA | TRBV24-1 | CATSVSADTQYF | TGTGCCACCAGTGTAAGCGCAGATACGCAGTATTTT
NA | TRBJ1-2 | NA | TRBV7-2 | CASSLGGNRGYTF | TGTGCCAGCAGCTTAGGGGGTAATCGTGGATACACCTTC
TRBD2 | TRBJ2-1 | NA | TRBV5-1 | CASSIGAGGVNEQFF | TGCGCCAGCAGCATCGGGGCGGGGGGGGTCAATGAGCAGTTCTTC
TRBD1 | TRBJ1-5 | NA | TRBV24-1 | CATSDGTGLSQPQHF | TGTGCCACCAGCGATGGGACAGGGCTAAGTCAGCCCCAGCATTTT
NA | TRBJ2-3 | NA | TRBV10-3 | CAISDGDTQYF | TGTGCCATCAGTGATGGGGATACGCAGTATTTT
NA | TRBJ2-1 | NA | TRBV7-3 | CASSFTGTPPKGQFF | TGTGCCAGCAGCTTTACCGGGACTCCTCCTAAGGGTCAGTTCTTC
TRBD1 | TRBJ2-1 | NA | TRBV5-1 | CASKGQGDSYNEQFF | TGCGCCAGTAAGGGACAGGGGGACTCCTACAATGAGCAGTTCTTC
NA | TRBJ2-5 | NA | TRBV24-1 | CATSDSTGYRETQYF | TGTGCCACCAGTGACTCCACAGGGTATAGGGAGACCCAGTACTTC
NA | TRBJ1-1 | few | TRBV25-1 | CASSGATRTEAFF | TGTGCCAGCAGTGGGGCTACACGAACTGAAGCTTTCTTT
TRBD1 | TRBJ1-5 | NA | TRBV7-8 | CASSLARGQGKGQPQHF | TGTGCCAGCAGCTTAGCGAGAGGACAGGGAAAGGGGCAGCCCCAGCATTTT
TRBD2 | TRBJ2-1 | once | TRBV7-3 | CASSPKVAGGQNEQFF | TGTGCCAGCAGCCCAAAGGTAGCGGGGGGGCAAAATGAGCAGTTCTTC
NA | TRBJ1-2 | NA | TRBV12-3/TRBV12-4 | CASRFASASGYTF | TGTGCCAGCAGATTTGCTAGCGCTAGCGGCTACACCTTC
NA | TRBJ1-2 | NA | TRBV6-5 | CASSYSKGWYGYTF | TGTGCCAGCAGTTACTCGAAGGGGTGGTATGGCTACACCTTC